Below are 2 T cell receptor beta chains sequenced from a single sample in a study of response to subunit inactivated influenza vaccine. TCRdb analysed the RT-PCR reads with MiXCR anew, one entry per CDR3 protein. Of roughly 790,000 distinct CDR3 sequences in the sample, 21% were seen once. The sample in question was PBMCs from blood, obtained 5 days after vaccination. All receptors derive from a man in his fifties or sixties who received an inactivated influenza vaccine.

The CDR3 DNA reads as TGTGCCATCAGACAGGGCGACACCGGGGAGCTGTTTTTT. As protein: CAIRQGDTGELFF. V is TRBV10-3 and J is TRBJ2-2; D is perhaps TRBD1 (6 bases). Per germline, CDR1 ENHRY and CDR2 SYGVKD. The CDR3 contains 13 residues. The V end lost 6 bases, the J end lost 3 bases, and 8 bases lay between the germline ends.

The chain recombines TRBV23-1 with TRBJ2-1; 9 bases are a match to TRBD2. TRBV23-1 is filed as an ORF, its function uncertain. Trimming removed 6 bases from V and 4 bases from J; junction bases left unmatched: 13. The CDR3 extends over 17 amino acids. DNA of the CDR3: TGCGCCAGCAGCCTAATCCCGCCTAGCGGGAATTACAATGAGCAGTTCTTC. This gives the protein CASSLIPPSGNYNEQFF.